This T cell receptor beta chain was found in a study of tumor-infiltrating lymphocytes in primary liver carcinoma. Study at large: Tumors were staged T1-T3 N0M0 and measured roughly 4 to 11 cm across.

Reverse transcription of approximately 500 ng total RNA with a constant-region primer produced TCR beta cDNA. Three nested multiplex PCR rounds, a slightly modified ARM-PCR, produced the libraries for TCR beta. Each of the first two PCR rounds ran approximately 11 cycles with TRBV1-TRBV30 forward and C-beta reverse primers. TCRdb re-analysed the multiplex PCR reads in MiXCR, keeping a single row per CDR3 protein. This sample has about 190,000 distinct CDR3 sequences; approximately 80% occur once, and the top ten carry 15% to 20%. CDR3 length: 14 residues. From germline, CDR1 is SGHAT and CDR2 FQDESV (reference sequence). Whole-study findings and limits: Tumor region pairs overlapped more than did tumor-adjacent and tumor-blood pairs. Significantly greater top-250-clone fractions characterized tumors relative to blood (p = 0.039).

Regarding this clonotype: Its antigen remains unknown. The junction departs from the called germline gene at one end, perhaps through a read error.

Each 20-30 mg portion of unsorted bulk tissue served as the source for co-extraction of RNA and DNA. The chain links TRBV11-1 to TRBJ2-6, with a tentative D call TRBD1 (5 bases). Input material: tumor tissue from primary liver carcinoma. The source of this sequence is a man between 35 and 55 years old with primary liver carcinoma and hepatitis B virus infection. As DNA, the CDR3 is TGTGCCAGTAACTGGAACTCTGGGGCCGACGTCCTGACTTTC. Protein: CASNWNSGADVLTF.